The sequence of this T cell receptor (beta chain) was determined in a study of blood T cells in healthy people across ages. Looking at the study overall: The capture of about one barcoded beta molecule per two T cells was achieved by template switching.

The use of a sample-barcoded 5' primer and a J-beta primer mix characterized a second PCR of about 7 to 12 cycles. TCRdb recomputed calls from the 5' RACE reads with MiXCR, one row per CDR3 protein. Of 1.6 million or so distinct CDR3 sequences listed, about 31% are singletons. PBMCs were isolated at a quantity of at least 6.5 million per sample. The germline V gene encodes CDR1 SQVTM and CDR2 ANQGSEA. CDR3 length: 11 amino acids. The V and J ends lost 3 bases and 11 bases, in that order; junction bases with no gene match: 4. The rearrangement joins TRBV29-1 to TRBJ2-1; 7 bases map to TRBD1. The sequence was obtained from a woman in her 30s in good health. Sequences were obtained from blood. CDR3 nucleotide sequence: TGCAGCGTTGAGGACAGGCCAAAGCAGTTCTTC. Translating it yields CSVEDRPKQFF.